This T cell receptor (beta chain) appears in the sequencing data of a study of graft-versus-host responses after intestinal transplantation. In the study overall: Every one of the recipients received anti-thymocyte globulin induction and afterwards took tacrolimus and steroids for around three years.

The CDR3 totals 14 residues. V dropped 5 bases and J dropped 4 bases, with 14 bases sitting between them. Looked up from germline, CDR1 is SNHLY and CDR2 is FYNNEI. Study outcomes and limitations: Early after transplant, HvG clones declined as circulating GvH clones peaked.

Turning to this clone: What it recognizes is unknown.

This table comes from immunoSEQ multiplex PCR, and its TCRdb copy is limited to in-frame clones, with some not included. The sample includes roughly 130,000 clones, around 90% of them seen just once. The chain recombines TRBV2 with TRBJ1-2; a possible D gene is TRBD1 (6 bases). This receptor was taken from a human donor who received an intestinal transplant. The specimen comprised unstimulated CD4+ T cells sorted from spleen or lymph node cells, sampled before intestinal transplant. The CDR3 reads CASSLGTPSYGYTF. The CDR3 DNA is TGTGCCAGCAGTCTAGGGACACCTTCCTATGGCTACACCTTC. The variable domain in full, with the rest retrieved from reference TRBV2 and TRBJ1-2, is EPEVTQTPSHQVTQMGQEVILRCVPISNHLYFYWYRQILGQKVEFLVSFYNNEISEKSEIFDDQFSVERPDGSNFTLKIRSTKLEDSAMYFCASSLGTPSYGYTFGSGTRLTVV.